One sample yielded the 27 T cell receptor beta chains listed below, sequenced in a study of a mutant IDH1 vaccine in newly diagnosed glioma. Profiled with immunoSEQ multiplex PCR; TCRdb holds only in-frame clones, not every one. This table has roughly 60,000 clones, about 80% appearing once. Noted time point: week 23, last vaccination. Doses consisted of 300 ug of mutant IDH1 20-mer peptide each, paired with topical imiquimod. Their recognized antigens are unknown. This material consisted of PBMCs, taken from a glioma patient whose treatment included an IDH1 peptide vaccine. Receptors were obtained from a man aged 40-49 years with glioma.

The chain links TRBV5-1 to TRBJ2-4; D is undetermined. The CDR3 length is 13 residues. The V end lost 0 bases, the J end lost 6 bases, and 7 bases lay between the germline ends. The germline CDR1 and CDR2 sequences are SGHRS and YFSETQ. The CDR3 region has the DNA TGCGCCAGCAGCTTGGGGACCCCAAACATTCAGTACTTC. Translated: CASSLGTPNIQYF.

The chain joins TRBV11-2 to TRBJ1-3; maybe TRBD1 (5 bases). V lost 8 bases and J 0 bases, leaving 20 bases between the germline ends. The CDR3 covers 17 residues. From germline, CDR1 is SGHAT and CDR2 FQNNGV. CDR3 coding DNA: TGTGCCAGCCCCCCGGGGGGATCGACTTTCTCTGGAAACACCATATATTTT. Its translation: CASPPGGSTFSGNTIYF. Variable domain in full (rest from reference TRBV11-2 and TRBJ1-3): EAGVAQSPRYKIIEKRQSVAFWCNPISGHATLYWYQQILGQGPKLLIQFQNNGVVDDSQLPKDRFSAERLKGVDSTLKIQPAKLEDSAVYLCASPPGGSTFSGNTIYFGEGSWLTVV.

This chain's CDR3 is CASSLGGISSFSYGYTF. In nucleotides, the CDR3 is TGTGCCAGCAGCTTGGGGGGGATTAGTTCCTTTAGCTATGGCTACACCTTC. J is TRBJ1-2 and V is TRBV5-4; perhaps TRBD1 as D (5 bases). V lost 0 bases to trimming and J lost 4 bases, with 19 bases between them. CDR3 length equals 17 residues. Germline V gives CDR1 SGHNT, CDR2 YYREEE (reference sequence).

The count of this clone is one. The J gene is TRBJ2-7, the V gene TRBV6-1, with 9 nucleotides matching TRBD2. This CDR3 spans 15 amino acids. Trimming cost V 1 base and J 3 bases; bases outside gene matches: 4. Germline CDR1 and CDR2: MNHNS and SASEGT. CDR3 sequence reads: CASSEGASGVYEQYF. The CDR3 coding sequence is TGTGCCAGCAGTGAAGGCGCTAGCGGGGTCTACGAGCAGTACTTC.

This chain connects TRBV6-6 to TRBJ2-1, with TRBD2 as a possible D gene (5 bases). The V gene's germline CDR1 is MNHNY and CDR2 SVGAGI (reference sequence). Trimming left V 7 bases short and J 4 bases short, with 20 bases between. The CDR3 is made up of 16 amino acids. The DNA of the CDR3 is TGTGCCAGCACCGATAAATCACGGGGTGGGTACAATGAGCAGTTCTTC. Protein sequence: CASTDKSRGGYNEQFF.

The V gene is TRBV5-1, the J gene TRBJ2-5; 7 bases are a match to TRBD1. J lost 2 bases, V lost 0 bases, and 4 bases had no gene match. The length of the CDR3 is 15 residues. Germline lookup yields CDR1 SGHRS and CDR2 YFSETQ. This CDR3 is CASSLAGTDQETQYF. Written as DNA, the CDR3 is TGCGCCAGCAGCTTGGCCGGGACAGATCAAGAGACCCAGTACTTC.

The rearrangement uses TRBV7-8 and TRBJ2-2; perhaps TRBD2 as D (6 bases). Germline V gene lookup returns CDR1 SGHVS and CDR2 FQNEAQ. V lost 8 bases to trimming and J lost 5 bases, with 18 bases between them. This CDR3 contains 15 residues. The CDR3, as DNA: TGTGCCAGCGGGTCGCGGGAACCATATACCGGGGAGCTGTTTTTT. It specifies CASGSREPYTGELFF.

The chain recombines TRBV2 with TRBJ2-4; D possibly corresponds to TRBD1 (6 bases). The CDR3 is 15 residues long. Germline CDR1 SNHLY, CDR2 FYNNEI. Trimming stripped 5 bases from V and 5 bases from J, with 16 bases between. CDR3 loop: CASSPRTATENIQYF. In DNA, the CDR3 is TGTGCCAGCAGTCCCCGGACAGCCACAGAAAACATTCAGTACTTC.

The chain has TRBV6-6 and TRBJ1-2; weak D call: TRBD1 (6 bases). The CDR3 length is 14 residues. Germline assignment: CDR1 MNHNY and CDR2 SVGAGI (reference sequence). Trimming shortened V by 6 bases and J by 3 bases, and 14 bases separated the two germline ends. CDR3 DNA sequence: TGTGCCAGCAGAGCCGGGGGCTCTTACTATGGCTACACCTTC. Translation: CASRAGGSYYGYTF.

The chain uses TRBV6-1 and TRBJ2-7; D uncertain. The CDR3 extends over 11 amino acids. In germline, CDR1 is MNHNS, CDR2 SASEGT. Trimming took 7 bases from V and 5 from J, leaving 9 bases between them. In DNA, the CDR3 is TGTGCCAGCACTATGATAAACGAGCAGTACTTC. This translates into CASTMINEQYF.

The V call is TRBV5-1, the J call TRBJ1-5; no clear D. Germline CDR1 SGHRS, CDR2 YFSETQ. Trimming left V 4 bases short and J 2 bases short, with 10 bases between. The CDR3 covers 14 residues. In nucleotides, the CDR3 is TGCGCCAGCAGCCCGAAAAGGGGCAATCAGCCCCAGCATTTT. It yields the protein CASSPKRGNQPQHF.

The CDR3 DNA is TGCGCCAGCAGCGGTTCGTTAGGGTTATCGTACGAGCAGTACTTC. This encodes CASSGSLGLSYEQYF. The chain employs TRBV5-1 and TRBJ2-7; D unresolved. Per the germline V gene, CDR1 is SGHRS and CDR2 is YFSETQ. Trimming removed 4 bases at V and 4 bases at J, with 18 bases between. This CDR3 contains 15 residues.

This CDR3 reads CASSEPATYGYTF. CDR3 coding DNA: TGTGCCAGCAGTGAACCCGCCACCTATGGCTACACCTTC. J is TRBJ1-2 and V is TRBV6-1; the D is unclear. The ends were cut back, 2 bases at V and 4 bases at J, with 8 bases in the middle. CDR3 length equals 13 residues. CDR1 and CDR2 from the germline V gene are MNHNS and SASEGT.

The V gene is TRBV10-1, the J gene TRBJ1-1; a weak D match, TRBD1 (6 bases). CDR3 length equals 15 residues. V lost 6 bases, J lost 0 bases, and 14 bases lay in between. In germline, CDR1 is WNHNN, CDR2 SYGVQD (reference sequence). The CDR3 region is CASSVIDRLNTEAFF. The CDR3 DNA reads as TGCGCCAGCAGCGTCATTGACAGGCTGAACACTGAAGCTTTCTTT.

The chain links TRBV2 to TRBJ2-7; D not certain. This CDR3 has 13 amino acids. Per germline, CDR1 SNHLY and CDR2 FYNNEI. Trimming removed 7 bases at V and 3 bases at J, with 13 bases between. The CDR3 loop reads CASTIKMGYEQYF. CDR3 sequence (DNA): TGTGCCAGCACCATTAAGATGGGCTACGAGCAGTACTTC.

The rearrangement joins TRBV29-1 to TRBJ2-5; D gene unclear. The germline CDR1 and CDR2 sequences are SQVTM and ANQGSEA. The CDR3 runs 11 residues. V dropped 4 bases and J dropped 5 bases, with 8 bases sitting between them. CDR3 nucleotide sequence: TGCAGCGTTGTGGTCGGCGAGACCCAGTACTTC. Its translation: CSVVVGETQYF.

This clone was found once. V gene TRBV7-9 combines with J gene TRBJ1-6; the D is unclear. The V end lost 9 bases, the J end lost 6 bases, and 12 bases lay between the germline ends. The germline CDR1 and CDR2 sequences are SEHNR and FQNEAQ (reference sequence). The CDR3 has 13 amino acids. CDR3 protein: CASRTAGNSPLHF. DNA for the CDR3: TGTGCCAGTAGAACGGCGGGTAATTCACCCCTCCACTTT.

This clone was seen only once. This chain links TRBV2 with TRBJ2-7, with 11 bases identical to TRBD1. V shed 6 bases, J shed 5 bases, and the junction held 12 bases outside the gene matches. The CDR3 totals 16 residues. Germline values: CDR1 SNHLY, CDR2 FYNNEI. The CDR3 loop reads CASSTTGGDRGDEQYF. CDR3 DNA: TGTGCCAGCAGCACAACCGGAGGGGACAGGGGGGACGAGCAGTACTTC.

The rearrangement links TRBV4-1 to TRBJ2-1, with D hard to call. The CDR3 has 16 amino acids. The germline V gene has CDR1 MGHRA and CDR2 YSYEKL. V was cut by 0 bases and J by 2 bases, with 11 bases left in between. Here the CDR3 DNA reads TGCGCCAGCAGCCAAGAACACGGAGCTACCTACAATGAGCAGTTCTTC. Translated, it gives CASSQEHGATYNEQFF.

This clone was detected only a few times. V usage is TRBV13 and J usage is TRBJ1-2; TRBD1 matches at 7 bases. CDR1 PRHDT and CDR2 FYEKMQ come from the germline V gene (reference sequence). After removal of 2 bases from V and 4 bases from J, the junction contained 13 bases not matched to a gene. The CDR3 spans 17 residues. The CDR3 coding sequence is TGTGCCAGCAGCTTAAATGGTCTGAGGGGGCGGGTCTATGGCTACACCTTC. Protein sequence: CASSLNGLRGRVYGYTF.

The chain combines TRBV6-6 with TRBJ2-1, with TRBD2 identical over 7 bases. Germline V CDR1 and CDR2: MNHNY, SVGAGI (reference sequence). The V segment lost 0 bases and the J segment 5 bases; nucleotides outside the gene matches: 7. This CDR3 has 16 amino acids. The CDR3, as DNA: TGTGCCAGCAGTTACTCCGGGACCCGGGGGGACAATGAGCAGTTCTTC. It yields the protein CASSYSGTRGDNEQFF.

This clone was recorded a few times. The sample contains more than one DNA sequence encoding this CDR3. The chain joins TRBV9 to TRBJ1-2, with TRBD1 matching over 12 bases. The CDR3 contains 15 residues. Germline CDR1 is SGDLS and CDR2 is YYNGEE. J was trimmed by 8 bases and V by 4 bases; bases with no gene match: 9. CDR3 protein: CASSPPGQGAGGYTF. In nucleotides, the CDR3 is TGTGCCAGCAGCCCGCCGGGACAGGGGGCGGGGGGCTACACCTTC.

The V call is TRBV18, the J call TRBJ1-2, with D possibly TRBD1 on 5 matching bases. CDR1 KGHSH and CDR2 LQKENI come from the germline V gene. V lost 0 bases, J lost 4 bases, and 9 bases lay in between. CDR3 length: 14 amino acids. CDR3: CASSPPAGTYGYTF. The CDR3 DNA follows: TGTGCCAGCTCACCACCGGCGGGGACCTATGGCTACACCTTC.

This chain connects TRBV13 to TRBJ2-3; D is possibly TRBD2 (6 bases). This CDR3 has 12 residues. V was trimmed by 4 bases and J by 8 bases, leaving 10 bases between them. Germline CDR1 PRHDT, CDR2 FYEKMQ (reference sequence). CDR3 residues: CASSSLAITQYF. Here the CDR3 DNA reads TGTGCCAGCAGCTCGCTAGCGATTACGCAGTATTTT.

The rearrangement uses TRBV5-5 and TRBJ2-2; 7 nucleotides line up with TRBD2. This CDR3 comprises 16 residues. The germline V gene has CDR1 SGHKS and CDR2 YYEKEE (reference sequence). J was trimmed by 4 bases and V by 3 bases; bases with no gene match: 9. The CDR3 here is CASSYYGGGPTGELFF. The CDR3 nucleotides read TGTGCCAGCAGCTATTACGGCGGGGGACCCACCGGGGAGCTGTTTTTT.

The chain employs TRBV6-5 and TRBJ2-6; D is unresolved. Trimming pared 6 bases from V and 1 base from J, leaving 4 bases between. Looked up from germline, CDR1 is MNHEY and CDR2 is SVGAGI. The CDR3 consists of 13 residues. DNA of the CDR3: TGTGCCAGCAGCATATCTGGGGCCAACGTCCTGACTTTC. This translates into CASSISGANVLTF.

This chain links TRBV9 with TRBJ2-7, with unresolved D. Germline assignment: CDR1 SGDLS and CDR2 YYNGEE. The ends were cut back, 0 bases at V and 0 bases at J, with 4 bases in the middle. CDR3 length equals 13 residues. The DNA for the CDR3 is TGTGCCAGCAGCGTAGGGGTCTCCTACGAGCAGTACTTC. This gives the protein CASSVGVSYEQYF.